Shown below are 19 T cell receptor beta chains from a single sample sequenced in a study of shared clonotypes between healthy human individuals. Clones were read by immunoSEQ multiplex PCR, and TCRdb kept only the in-frame ones, dropping some. The table lists a few hundred thousand clones, approximately 96% of them singletons. What was sequenced was memory CD8+ T cells sorted from blood. Subset given: CD45RO+ cells pooled with CCR7-negative TemRA cells. These receptor sequences come from a man aged 30 to 39 in good health.

This chain joins TRBV28 and TRBJ2-7; TRBD1 might be the D (5 bases). The V and J ends lost 3 bases and 4 bases respectively, with 16 bases between them. Germline lookup yields CDR1 MDHEN and CDR2 SYDVKM. CDR3 size: 15 residues. CDR3 amino acids: CASSLGLSRGYEQYF. The CDR3 region has the DNA TGTGCCAGCAGTTTGGGGCTATCCCGCGGTTACGAGCAGTACTTC.

The CDR3 reads CASRDPDRALHQPQHF. DNA for the CDR3: TGTGCCAGCAGGGATCCGGACAGGGCCCTGCATCAGCCCCAGCATTTT. The chain joins TRBV28 to TRBJ1-5; TRBD1 matches 8 bases. The J segment lost 5 bases and the V segment lost 6 bases, leaving 12 bases of the junction unmatched. Germline V gene lookup returns CDR1 MDHEN and CDR2 SYDVKM. CDR3 length: 16 amino acids.

J is TRBJ2-5 and V is TRBV6-5; tentatively, D is TRBD2 (5 bases). The CDR3 totals 14 residues. Germline CDR1 and CDR2: MNHEY and SVGAGI. V was clipped by 6 bases and J by 5 bases, with 16 bases between them. DNA of the CDR3: TGTGCCAGCAGAAACTCCGCCCGGGGTGAGACCCAGTACTTC. Its protein is CASRNSARGETQYF.

This clone was seen a single time. V is TRBV10-3 and J is TRBJ2-1, with TRBD2 matching 7 bases. The ends lost 4 bases at V and 7 bases at J; junction bases unmatched: 1. Germline V gene sequence: CDR1 ENHRY, CDR2 SYGVKD. The CDR3 contains 12 residues. The CDR3 reads CAISGLANEQFF. The CDR3 nucleotides are TGTGCCATCAGTGGACTAGCAAATGAGCAGTTCTTC.

This chain joins TRBV6-5 and TRBJ2-5; D is unclear. The CDR3 spans 15 residues. V was shortened by 6 bases and J by 4 bases, with 18 bases between the two germline ends. The germline gives CDR1 MNHEY, CDR2 SVGAGI. CDR3 sequence reads: CASSNQRGVVETQYF. The CDR3 DNA is TGTGCCAGCAGCAATCAACGTGGGGTGGTAGAGACCCAGTACTTC.

This chain joins TRBV6-1 and TRBJ2-7; D may match TRBD1 or TRBD2 (5 bases each). The CDR3 loop spans 15 amino acids. The V end lost 7 bases, the J end lost 3 bases, and 19 bases lay between the germline ends. Germline V gene sequence: CDR1 MNHNS, CDR2 SASEGT. The CDR3 loop reads CASNNKPAGSYEQYF. In DNA, the CDR3 is TGTGCCAGCAACAATAAACCGGCAGGGAGCTACGAGCAGTACTTC.

The chain recombines TRBV7-6 with TRBJ2-3, with a possible D match to TRBD2 (5 bases). The CDR3 runs to 15 residues. Trimming took 5 bases from V and 2 from J, leaving 14 bases between them. From germline, CDR1 is SGHVS and CDR2 FNYEAQ. The CDR3 DNA is TGTGCCAGCAGCCCACGAGCGGCGTACACAGATACGCAGTATTTT. Its translation is CASSPRAAYTDTQYF.

The gene calls are TRBV7-2 and TRBJ2-3; unclear D gene. Looked up from germline, CDR1 is SGHTA and CDR2 is FQGNSA. V lost 8 bases, J lost 5 bases, and 14 bases lay in between. The CDR3 is 13 residues long. The CDR3 spells CASGSWLEDTQYF. CDR3 DNA sequence: TGTGCCAGCGGTAGTTGGTTGGAAGATACGCAGTATTTT.

The CDR3 DNA reads as TGTGCCTGGAGTAAAGATGCGGGTAGCTACGAGCAGTACTTC. It is translated as CAWSKDAGSYEQYF. The chain carries TRBV30 and TRBJ2-7, with a possible D match to TRBD2 (5 bases). The germline CDR1 and CDR2 sequences are GTSNPN and SVGIG (reference sequence). The CDR3 has 14 residues. The ends were cut back, 2 bases at V and 3 bases at J, with 14 bases in the middle.

The V call is TRBV5-1, the J call TRBJ2-1, with D hard to call. Deletions cut 0 bases from V and 10 bases from J, with 14 bases between. This CDR3 has 14 amino acids. Germline V lookup: CDR1 SGHRS, CDR2 YFSETQ. This chain's CDR3 is CASSLAYERSEQFF. The CDR3 DNA follows: TGCGCCAGCAGCTTGGCGTATGAGAGATCCGAGCAGTTCTTC.

The V and J genes are TRBV5-1 and TRBJ2-2, with D perhaps given as TRBD1 or TRBD2 (6 bases each). The CDR3 has 16 residues. Germline V gives CDR1 SGHRS, CDR2 YFSETQ. Trimming cost V 0 bases and J 6 bases, with 15 bases left between them. In DNA form, the CDR3 reads TGCGCCAGCAGCTTGGCCCGAGAGGGGGGTGCCGGGGAGCTGTTTTTT. Translation gives CASSLAREGGAGELFF.

Here the CDR3 reads CASSLRGQNQPQHF. The CDR3 region has the DNA TGTGCCAGCAGTTTAAGGGGACAGAATCAGCCCCAGCATTTT. The rearrangement joins TRBV6-6 to TRBJ1-5; TRBD1 aligns across 7 bases. V gave up 4 bases and J gave up 4 bases; unmatched junction bases: 4. This CDR3 contains 14 residues. Germline CDR1 is MNHNY and CDR2 is SVGAGI (reference sequence).

This chain connects TRBV19 to TRBJ2-4; 8 nucleotides match TRBD1. This CDR3 is 17 amino acids long. The germline gives CDR1 LNHDA, CDR2 SQIVND (reference sequence). The V segment lost 4 bases and the J segment 0 bases; nucleotides outside the gene matches: 8. This chain's CDR3 is CASSTLGQGPAKNIQYF. The CDR3 DNA sequence: TGTGCCAGTAGTACCCTTGGACAGGGCCCAGCCAAAAACATTCAGTACTTC. Complete variable domain (other parts from reference TRBV19 and TRBJ2-4): DGGITQSPKYLFRKEGQNVTLSCEQNLNHDAMYWYRQDPGQGLRLIYYSQIVNDFQKGDIAEGYSVSREKKESFPLTVTSAQKNPTAFYLCASSTLGQGPAKNIQYFGAGTRLSVL.

The chain carries TRBV19 and TRBJ1-1; 7 bases fit TRBD1. Germline CDR1 is LNHDA and CDR2 is SQIVND (reference sequence). The ends lost 6 bases at V and 0 bases at J; junction bases unmatched: 7. The CDR3 runs 15 residues. The CDR3 nucleotides read TGTGCCAGTAGATTCGTCGACAGGGTGAACACTGAAGCTTTCTTT. As protein: CASRFVDRVNTEAFF.

The V and J genes are TRBV11-2 and TRBJ2-1, with 12 bases matching TRBD2. V shed 1 base and J 8 bases; nucleotides not matched to a gene: 6. Germline V CDR1 and CDR2: SGHAT, FQNNGV. The CDR3 runs to 16 residues. The DNA for the CDR3 is TGTGCCAGCAGCTTAGCCGCTAGCGGGAGGGGGGATGAGCAGTTCTTC. This translates into CASSLAASGRGDEQFF.

This chain links TRBV29-1 with TRBJ1-1; the match to TRBD1 covers 7 bases. This CDR3 has 13 amino acids. Per the germline V gene, CDR1 is SQVTM and CDR2 is ANQGSEA. V was pared by 6 bases and J by 0 bases, with 4 bases of the junction left unmatched. CDR3 loop: CSVVQGLNTEAFF. The CDR3 nucleotides are TGCAGCGTCGTACAGGGGCTGAACACTGAAGCTTTCTTT.

In this sample, this clone turned up once. V and J are TRBV19 and TRBJ2-6, with 14 bases identical to TRBD2. The germline V gene encodes CDR1 LNHDA and CDR2 SQIVND (reference sequence). This CDR3 spans 18 amino acids. V gave up 1 base and J gave up 1 base; unmatched junction bases: 0. The CDR3 coding sequence is TGTGCCAGTAGTATAGGACTAGCGGGAGGGTCTGGGGCCAACGTCCTGACTTTC. As protein: CASSIGLAGGSGANVLTF.

The V and J genes are TRBV7-2 and TRBJ2-7, with 8 bases lining up with TRBD2. The CDR3 sequence is 16 residues long. The V gene's germline CDR1 is SGHTA and CDR2 FQGNSA. V lost 5 bases, J lost 7 bases, and 16 bases stayed unmatched. The CDR3, as DNA: TGTGCCAGCAGCCCCGTGCAAGCGGGAGTTTCACGAGAGCAGTACTTC. Translating gives CASSPVQAGVSREQYF.

The gene calls are TRBV7-9 and TRBJ2-5; 8 bases map to TRBD2. V lost 5 bases to trimming and J lost 4 bases; unmatched junction nucleotides: 6. Germline V gene data show CDR1 as SEHNR and CDR2 as FQNEAQ (reference sequence). This CDR3 is built from 14 residues. The CDR3 loop reads CASSPSGGRETQYF. The CDR3 DNA reads as TGTGCCAGCAGCCCAAGCGGGGGCCGAGAGACCCAGTACTTC.